This T cell receptor (beta chain) was profiled in a study of neurological immune-mediated disorders (dated by TCRdb to the late 2010s). For the study in its entirety: Of the 35 or so multiple sclerosis patients, 31 had relapsing-remitting MS and 3 had secondary progressive MS. Peripheral blood TCR-beta repertoires from patients with HTLV-I-associated myelopathy (HAM/TSP), patients with multiple sclerosis, and healthy controls were compared in the study using UMI-based sequencing. Longitudinal samples, technical triplicates and paired sorted CD4+ and CD8+ T-cell subsets, alongside PBMC samples, were included among the approximately 110 TCR-beta libraries. The cohort included roughly 71 subjects: about 15 with HAM/TSP, some 35 with multiple sclerosis, and some 20 healthy controls.

General conclusions and limits of the study: TCR clonal expansion was greatest in HAM/TSP patients and smallest in MS patients, who ranked below even healthy controls. Phylogenetic analysis grouped repertoires from 18 of 34 MS patients into a cluster of related CDR3 sequences, suggesting a possible repertoire-level signature. The MS cluster was not associated with any clinical or MRI features, and the authors stated that larger cohorts are needed. No identical CDR3 amino acid sequences were shared among expanded clones across subjects, suggesting private TCR-beta repertoires in all groups.

At least ten counts were recorded for this clonotype. The antigen it binds to is not known. Base qualities are missing; no much larger clone stands one base away. V is pared back by 8 bases and J by 6 bases, with 25 bases lying between the germline termini. The germline V gene (reference sequence) gives CDR1 as SEHNR and CDR2 as FQNEAQ. The CDR3 sequence holds 16 residues, the cysteine and phenylalanine included. The sequence is cut down to CDR3 DNA, 48 bases in frame from base 1. Unsorted PBMC libraries were generated from 2 million PBMCs stored in RNAlater at -80 °C until RNA extraction. The multiple sclerosis patients were enrolled in a US clinical protocol that used magnetic resonance imaging to evaluate disease progression. Peripheral blood was subjected to Ficoll-Hypaque density gradient centrifugation to isolate PBMCs, which were then cryopreserved in liquid nitrogen. cDNA synthesis used template-switch 5'RACE with a primer carrying a 10-nucleotide random unique molecular identifier tagging each TCR transcript. Over 180 million TCR-beta sequences, covering 15-18 subjects, were produced in each sequencing run. Total RNA was extracted with the RNeasy kit. The KAPA Real-time Library Amplification kit was used to amplify TCR-beta VDJ regions with primers for the TCR constant region and the 5'RACE anchor. Sample indexes and Illumina adaptors were added in a first PCR, after which library yield was increased in a second PCR. The roughly 650 bp TCR product was size-selected on a 2% E-gel SizeSelection system after Ampure bead purification. Before pooling, library quality was assessed on a Bioanalyzer, concentration was determined with Qubit, and library quantification was performed with the Kapa Library Quantification kit. Paired-end 2 x 150 bp sequencing of the libraries was performed on an Illumina HiSeq 2500. To increase sequence diversity, roughly 24-32% phiX was spiked into each library pool. The source study handled its data this way. Quality-filtered reads were processed with the UMI-based MiGEC pipeline, which removed over 80% of raw TCR sequences during error correction. VDJ genes were aligned to IMGT germline references, and each clonotype was defined by a unique CDR3 amino acid sequence together with V-J genes. Clonal expansion, Shannon diversity and CDR3 relatedness were evaluated with VDJtools (CalcPairwiseDistances, ClusterSamples), while phylogenetic trees were built in CLCbio workbench. Clones with at least 8 unique UMIs were defined as expanded, with this threshold being based on coefficient-of-variation modelling across technical triplicates. TCRdb reprocessed the public reads (quality trimming at Q25 with fastp, clone calling with MiXCR) and kept in-frame beta chains. For every CDR3 protein sequence, its rows merge into one entry that carries the most common genes and DNA. The V and J calls and clone size come from TCRdb's table, not from the authors' own analysis. The table for this sample lists fewer than 85,000 distinct CDR3 sequences; roughly 4.9% of them were counted only once. Roughly 2% of the sample is held by the ten biggest clonotypes.

This clonotype was obtained from a woman in her seventies with multiple sclerosis. This chain joins TRBV7-9 to TRBJ1-1; a tentative D call is TRBD1 (5 bases match). The sample was PBMCs. This receptor has the CDR3 CASDEGLGKRGAEAFF. The nucleotides read TGTGCCAGCGACGAGGGGTTAGGGAAGAGAGGCGCTGAAGCTTTCTTT.